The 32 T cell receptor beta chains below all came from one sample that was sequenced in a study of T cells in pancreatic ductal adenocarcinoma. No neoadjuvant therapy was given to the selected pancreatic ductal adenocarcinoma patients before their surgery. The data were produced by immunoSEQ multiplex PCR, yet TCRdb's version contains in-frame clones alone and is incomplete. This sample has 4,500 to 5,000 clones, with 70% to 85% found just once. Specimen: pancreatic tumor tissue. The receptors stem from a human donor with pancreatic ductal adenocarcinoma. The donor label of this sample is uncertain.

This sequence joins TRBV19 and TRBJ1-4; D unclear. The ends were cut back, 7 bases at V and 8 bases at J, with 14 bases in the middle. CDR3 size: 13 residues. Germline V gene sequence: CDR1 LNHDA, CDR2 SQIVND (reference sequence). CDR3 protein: CASTPGKGEKLFF. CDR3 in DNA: TGTGCCAGTACACCCGGAAAAGGGGAAAAACTGTTTTTT.

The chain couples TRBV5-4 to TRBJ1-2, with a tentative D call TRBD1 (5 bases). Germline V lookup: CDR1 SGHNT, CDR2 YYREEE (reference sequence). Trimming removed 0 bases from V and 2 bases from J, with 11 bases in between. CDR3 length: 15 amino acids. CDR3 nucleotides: TGTGCCAGCAGCTTGGTTGGGGGGGGAAACTATGGCTACACCTTC. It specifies CASSLVGGGNYGYTF.

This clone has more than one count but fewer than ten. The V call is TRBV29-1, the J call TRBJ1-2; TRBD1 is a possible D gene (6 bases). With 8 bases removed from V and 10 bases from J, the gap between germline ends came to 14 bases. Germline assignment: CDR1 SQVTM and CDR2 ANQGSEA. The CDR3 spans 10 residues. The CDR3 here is CSTRQADYTF. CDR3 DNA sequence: TGCAGCACCAGACAGGCGGACTACACCTTC.

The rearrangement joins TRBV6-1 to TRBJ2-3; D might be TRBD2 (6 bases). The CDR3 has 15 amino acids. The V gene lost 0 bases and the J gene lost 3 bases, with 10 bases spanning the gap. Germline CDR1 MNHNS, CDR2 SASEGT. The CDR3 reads CASSEAGDFTDTQYF. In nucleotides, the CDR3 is TGTGCCAGCAGTGAAGCTGGGGACTTTACAGATACGCAGTATTTT.

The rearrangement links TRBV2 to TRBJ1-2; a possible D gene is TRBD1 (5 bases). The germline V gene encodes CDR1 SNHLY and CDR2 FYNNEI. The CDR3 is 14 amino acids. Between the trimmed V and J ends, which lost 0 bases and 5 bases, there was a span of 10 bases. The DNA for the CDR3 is TGTGCCAGCAGTGAAGCGCTTGGGGGGTATGGCTACACCTTC. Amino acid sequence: CASSEALGGYGYTF.

This CDR3 is CASSLARQGPDSYEQYF. In DNA, the CDR3 is TGTGCCAGCAGCTTAGCCCGACAGGGGCCGGACTCCTACGAGCAGTACTTC. The chain is built from TRBV7-8 and TRBJ2-7; the match to TRBD1 covers 8 bases. Germline CDR1 and CDR2: SGHVS and FQNEAQ. V lost 0 bases, J lost 0 bases, and 7 bases stayed unmatched. There are 17 residues in the CDR3.

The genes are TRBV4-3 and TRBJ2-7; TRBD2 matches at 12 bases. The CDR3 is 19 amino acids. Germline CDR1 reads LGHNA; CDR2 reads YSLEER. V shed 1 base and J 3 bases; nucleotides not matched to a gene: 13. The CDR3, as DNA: TGCGCCAGCAGCCAAGCCCCGGGACTAGCGGGCCAGACCAACTACGAGCAGTACTTC. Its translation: CASSQAPGLAGQTNYEQYF.

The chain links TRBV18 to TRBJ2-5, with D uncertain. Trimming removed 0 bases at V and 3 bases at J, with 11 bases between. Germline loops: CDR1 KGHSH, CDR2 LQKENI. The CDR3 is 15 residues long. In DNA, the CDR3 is TGTGCCAGCTCACCACCGGCCCAACAGAAAGAGACCCAGTACTTC. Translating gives CASSPPAQQKETQYF.

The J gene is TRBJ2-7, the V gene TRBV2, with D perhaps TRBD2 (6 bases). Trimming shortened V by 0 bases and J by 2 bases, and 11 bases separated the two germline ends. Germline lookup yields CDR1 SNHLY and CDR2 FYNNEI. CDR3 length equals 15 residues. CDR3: CASSEALGGPYEQYF. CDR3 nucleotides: TGTGCCAGCAGTGAAGCGTTGGGGGGACCCTACGAGCAGTACTTC. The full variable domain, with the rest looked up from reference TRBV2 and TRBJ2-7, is EPEVTQTPSHQVTQMGQEVILRCVPISNHLYFYWYRQILGQKVEFLVSFYNNEISEKSEIFDDQFSVERPDGSNFTLKIRSTKLEDSAMYFCASSEALGGPYEQYFGPGTRLTVT.

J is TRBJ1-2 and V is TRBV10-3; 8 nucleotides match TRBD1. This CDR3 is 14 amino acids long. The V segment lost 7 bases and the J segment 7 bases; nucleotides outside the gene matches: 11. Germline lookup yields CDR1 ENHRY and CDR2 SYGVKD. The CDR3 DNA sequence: TGTGCCATCACCCCGACAGGGGCCCAGGGTGGCTACACCTTC. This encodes CAITPTGAQGGYTF.

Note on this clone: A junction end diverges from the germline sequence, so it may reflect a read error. The CDR3 DNA reads as TGTGCCAGCAGCTTAGACCCCCGTAGTCCGGAGCTCTTT. This sequence encodes CASSLDPRSPELF. The chain carries TRBV11-3 and TRBJ1-1; no clear D. This CDR3 contains 13 residues. Germline V gives CDR1 SGHNT, CDR2 YENEEA. Full variable domain (rest looked up from reference TRBV11-3 and TRBJ1-1): EAGVVQSPRYKIIEKKQPVAFWCNPISGHNTLYWYLQNLGQGPELLIRYENEEAVDDSQLPKDRFSAERLKGVDSTLKIQPAELGDSAVYLCASSLDPRSPELFGQGTRLTVV.

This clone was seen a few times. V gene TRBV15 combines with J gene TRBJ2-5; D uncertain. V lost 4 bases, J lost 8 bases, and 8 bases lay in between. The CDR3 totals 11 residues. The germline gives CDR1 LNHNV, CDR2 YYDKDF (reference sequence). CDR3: CATSTGSTQYF. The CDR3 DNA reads TGTGCCACCAGCACCGGCTCCACCCAGTACTTC.

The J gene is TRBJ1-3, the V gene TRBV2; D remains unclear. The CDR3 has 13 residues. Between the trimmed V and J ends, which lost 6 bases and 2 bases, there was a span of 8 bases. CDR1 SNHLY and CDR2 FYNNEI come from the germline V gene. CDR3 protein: CASRNQTGNTIYF. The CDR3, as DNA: TGTGCCAGCAGGAATCAAACTGGAAACACCATATATTTT.

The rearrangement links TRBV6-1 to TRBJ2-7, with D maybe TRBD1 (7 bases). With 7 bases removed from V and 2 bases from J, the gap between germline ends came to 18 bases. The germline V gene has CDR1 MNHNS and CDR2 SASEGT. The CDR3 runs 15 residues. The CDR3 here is CASNSQDRTTYEQYF. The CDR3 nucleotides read TGTGCCAGCAATTCTCAGGACAGGACTACCTACGAGCAGTACTTC.

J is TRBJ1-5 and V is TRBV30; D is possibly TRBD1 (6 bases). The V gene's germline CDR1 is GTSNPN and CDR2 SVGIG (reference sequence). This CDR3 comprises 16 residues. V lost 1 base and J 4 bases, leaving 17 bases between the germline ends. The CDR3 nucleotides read TGTGCCTGGAGTGGCCATCTTCGAGGGGGGAATCAGCCCCAGCATTTT. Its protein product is CAWSGHLRGGNQPQHF.

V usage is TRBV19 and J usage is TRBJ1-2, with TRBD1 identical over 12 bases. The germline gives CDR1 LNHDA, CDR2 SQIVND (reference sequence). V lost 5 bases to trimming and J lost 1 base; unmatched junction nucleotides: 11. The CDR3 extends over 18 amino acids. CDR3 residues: CASSHRPGQGAGNYGYTF. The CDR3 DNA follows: TGTGCCAGTAGTCACCGACCGGGACAGGGGGCGGGTAACTATGGCTACACCTTC.

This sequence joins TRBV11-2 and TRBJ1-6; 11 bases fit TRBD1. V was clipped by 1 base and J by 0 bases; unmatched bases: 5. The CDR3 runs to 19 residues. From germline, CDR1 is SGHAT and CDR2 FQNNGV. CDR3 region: CASSLVFGTGGSYNSPLHF. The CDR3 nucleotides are TGTGCCAGCAGCTTAGTGTTCGGGACAGGGGGCTCCTATAATTCACCCCTCCACTTT.

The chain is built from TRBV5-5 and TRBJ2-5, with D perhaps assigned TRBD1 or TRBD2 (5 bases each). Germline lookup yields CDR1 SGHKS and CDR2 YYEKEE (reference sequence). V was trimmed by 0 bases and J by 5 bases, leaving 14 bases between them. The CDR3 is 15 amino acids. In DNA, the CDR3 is TGTGCCAGCAGCTTGGAAGGGACGCCTGGGGAGACCCAGTACTTC. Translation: CASSLEGTPGETQYF.

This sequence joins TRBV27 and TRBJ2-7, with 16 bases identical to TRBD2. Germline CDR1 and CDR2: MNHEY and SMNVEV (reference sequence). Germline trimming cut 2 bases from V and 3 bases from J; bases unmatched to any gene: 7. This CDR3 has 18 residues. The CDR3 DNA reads TGTGCCAGCAGTTTAAGGGGACTAGCGGGAGGGCCAAACTACGAGCAGTACTTC. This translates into CASSLRGLAGGPNYEQYF.

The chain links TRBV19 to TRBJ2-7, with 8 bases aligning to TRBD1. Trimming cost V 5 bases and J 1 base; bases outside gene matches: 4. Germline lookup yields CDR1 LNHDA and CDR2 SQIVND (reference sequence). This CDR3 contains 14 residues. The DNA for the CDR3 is TGTGCCAGTAGTGGGACAGGTCATTCCTACGAGCAGTACTTC. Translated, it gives CASSGTGHSYEQYF. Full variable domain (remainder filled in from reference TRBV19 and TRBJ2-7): DGGITQSPKYLFRKEGQNVTLSCEQNLNHDAMYWYRQDPGQGLRLIYYSQIVNDFQKGDIAEGYSVSREKKESFPLTVTSAQKNPTAFYLCASSGTGHSYEQYFGPGTRLTVT.

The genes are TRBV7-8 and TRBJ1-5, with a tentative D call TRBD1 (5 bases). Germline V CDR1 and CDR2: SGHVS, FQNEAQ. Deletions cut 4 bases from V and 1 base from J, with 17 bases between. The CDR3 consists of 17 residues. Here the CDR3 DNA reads TGTGCCAGCAGCTCCCACCCCGGGACCTCGAGCAATCAGCCCCAGCATTTT. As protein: CASSSHPGTSSNQPQHF.

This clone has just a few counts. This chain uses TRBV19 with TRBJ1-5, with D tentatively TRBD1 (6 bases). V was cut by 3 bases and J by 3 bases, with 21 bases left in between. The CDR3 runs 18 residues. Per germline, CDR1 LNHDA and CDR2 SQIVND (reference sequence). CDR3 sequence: CASSIGVRGRRFNQPQHF. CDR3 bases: TGTGCCAGTAGTATTGGCGTCAGGGGCCGAAGATTCAATCAGCCCCAGCATTTT.

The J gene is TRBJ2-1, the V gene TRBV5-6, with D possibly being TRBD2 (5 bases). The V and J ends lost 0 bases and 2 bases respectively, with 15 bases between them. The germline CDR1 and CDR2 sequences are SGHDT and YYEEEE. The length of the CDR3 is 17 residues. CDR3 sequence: CASSLAGENRPYNEQFF. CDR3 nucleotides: TGTGCCAGCAGCTTGGCCGGGGAGAATCGCCCCTACAATGAGCAGTTCTTC. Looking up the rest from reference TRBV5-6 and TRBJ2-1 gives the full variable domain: DAGVTQSPTHLIKTRGQQVTLRCSPKSGHDTVSWYQQALGQGPQFIFQYYEEEERQRGNFPDRFSGHQFPNYSSELNVNALLLGDSALYLCASSLAGENRPYNEQFFGPGTRLTVL.

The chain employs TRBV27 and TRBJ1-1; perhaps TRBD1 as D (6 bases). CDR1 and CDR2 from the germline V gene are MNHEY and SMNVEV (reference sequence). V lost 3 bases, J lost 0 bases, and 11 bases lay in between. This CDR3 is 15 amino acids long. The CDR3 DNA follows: TGTGCCAGCAGTTTTCAGGGGACCATGAACACTGAAGCTTTCTTT. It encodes CASSFQGTMNTEAFF.

The DNA of the CDR3 is TGTGCCAGCAGCTTGGCCGGGACAGGGGTCCTAAATACGCAGTATTTT. This translates into CASSLAGTGVLNTQYF. The gene calls are TRBV5-5 and TRBJ2-3, with 10 bases that match TRBD1. Per germline, CDR1 SGHKS and CDR2 YYEKEE (reference sequence). V dropped 0 bases and J dropped 7; count of bases not matched to a gene: 8. The CDR3 has 16 amino acids. The full variable domain, rest sourced from reference TRBV5-5 and TRBJ2-3, is DAGVTQSPTHLIKTRGQQVTLRCSPISGHKSVSWYQQVLGQGPQFIFQYYEKEERGRGNFPDRFSARQFPNYSSELNVNALLLGDSALYLCASSLAGTGVLNTQYFGPGTRLTVL.

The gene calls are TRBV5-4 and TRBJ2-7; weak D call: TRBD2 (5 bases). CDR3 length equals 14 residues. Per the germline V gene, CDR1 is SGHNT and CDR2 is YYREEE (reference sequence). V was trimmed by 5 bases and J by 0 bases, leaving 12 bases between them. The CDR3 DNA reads TGTGCCAGCAGTGACACTAGGAGCTCCTACGAGCAGTACTTC. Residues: CASSDTRSSYEQYF.

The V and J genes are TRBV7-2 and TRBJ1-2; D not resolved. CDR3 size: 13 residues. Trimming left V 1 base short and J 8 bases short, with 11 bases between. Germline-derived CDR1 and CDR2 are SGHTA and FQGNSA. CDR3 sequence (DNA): TGTGCCAGCAGCTTAGATCGTTCAAACGGCTACACCTTC. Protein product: CASSLDRSNGYTF.

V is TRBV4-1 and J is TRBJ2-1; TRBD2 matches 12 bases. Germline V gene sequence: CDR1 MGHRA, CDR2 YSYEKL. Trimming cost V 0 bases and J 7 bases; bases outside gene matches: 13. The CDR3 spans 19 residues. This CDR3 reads CASSQDGETSGGSWNEQFF. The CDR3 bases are TGCGCCAGCAGCCAAGACGGGGAGACTAGCGGGGGATCCTGGAATGAGCAGTTCTTC.

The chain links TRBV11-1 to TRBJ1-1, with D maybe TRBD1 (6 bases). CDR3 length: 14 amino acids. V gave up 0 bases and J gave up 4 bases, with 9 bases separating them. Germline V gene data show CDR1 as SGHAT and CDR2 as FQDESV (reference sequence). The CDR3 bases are TGTGCCAGCAGCTTAGCGAGGGGGTCCACTGAAGCTTTCTTT. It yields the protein CASSLARGSTEAFF.

The CDR3 bases are TGTGCCAGCAGCTTGGTAGGGGGCGCGGGCTACGAGCAGTACTTC. Protein product: CASSLVGGAGYEQYF. The chain carries TRBV7-9 and TRBJ2-7; 7 bases align to TRBD1. Germline values: CDR1 SEHNR, CDR2 FQNEAQ (reference sequence). The CDR3 totals 15 residues. V was pared by 3 bases and J by 3 bases, with 8 bases of the junction left unmatched.

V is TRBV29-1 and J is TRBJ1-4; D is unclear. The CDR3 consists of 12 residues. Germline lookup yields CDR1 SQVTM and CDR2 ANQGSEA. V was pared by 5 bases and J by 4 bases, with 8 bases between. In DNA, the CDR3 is TGCAGCGTTCGACAAATTAATGAAAAACTGTTTTTT. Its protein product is CSVRQINEKLFF.

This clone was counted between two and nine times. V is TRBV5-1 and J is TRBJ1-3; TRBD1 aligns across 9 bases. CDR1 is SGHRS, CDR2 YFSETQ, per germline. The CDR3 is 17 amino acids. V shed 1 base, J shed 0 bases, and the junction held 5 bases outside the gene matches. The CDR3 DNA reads TGCGCCAGCAGCTTGTTCGGGACAGGGCTCTCTGGAAACACCATATATTTT. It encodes CASSLFGTGLSGNTIYF.